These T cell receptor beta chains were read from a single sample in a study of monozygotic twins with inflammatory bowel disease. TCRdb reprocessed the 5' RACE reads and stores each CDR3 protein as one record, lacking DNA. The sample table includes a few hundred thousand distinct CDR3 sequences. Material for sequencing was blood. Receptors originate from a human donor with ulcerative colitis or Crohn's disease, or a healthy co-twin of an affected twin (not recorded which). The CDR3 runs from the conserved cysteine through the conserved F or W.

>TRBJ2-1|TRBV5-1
CASSLETSGGYNEQFF
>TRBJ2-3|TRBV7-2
CASSLAGRRDTQYF
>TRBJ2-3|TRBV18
CASSPTTSGSTDTQYF
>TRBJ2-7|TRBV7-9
CASSLTSEQYF
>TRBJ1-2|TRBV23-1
CASSQSERGLYGYTF
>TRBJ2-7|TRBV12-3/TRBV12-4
CASSAGVAGGYYEQYF
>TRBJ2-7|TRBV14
CASSQDQVMAVYEQYF
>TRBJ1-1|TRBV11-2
CASRYNRGRNTEAFF
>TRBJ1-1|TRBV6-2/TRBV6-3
CASTLRMNTEAFF
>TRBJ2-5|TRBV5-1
CASSLGTSLTKETQYF
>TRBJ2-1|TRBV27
CASSLVSLARNEQFF
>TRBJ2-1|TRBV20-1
CSARQGQGADEQFF
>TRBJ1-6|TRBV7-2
CASSPRAGAGGTLHF
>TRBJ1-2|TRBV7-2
CASSLARAGYGYTF
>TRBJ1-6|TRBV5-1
CASSLREGGGSPLHF
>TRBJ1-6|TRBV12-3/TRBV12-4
CASSIDRTSSPLHF
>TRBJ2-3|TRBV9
CASSVGVTTTDTQYF
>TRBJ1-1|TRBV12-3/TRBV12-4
CASRELQGIAEAFF
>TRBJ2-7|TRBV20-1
CSAIINYEQYF
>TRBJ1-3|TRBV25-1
CASSEGGGSGNTIYF
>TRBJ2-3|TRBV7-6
CASSLEGRGGPDTQYF
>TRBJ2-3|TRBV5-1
CASSLPDSTDTQYF
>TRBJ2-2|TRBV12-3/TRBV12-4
CASRPERGGNTGELFF
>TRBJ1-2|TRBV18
CASSPTDSKGGYTF
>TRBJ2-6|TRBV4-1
CASSQGWAGAYSGANVLTF
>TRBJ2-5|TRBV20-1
CSARPSRAGETQYF
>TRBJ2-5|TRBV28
CASGGLQETQYF
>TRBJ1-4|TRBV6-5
CASSLTGGATNEKLFF
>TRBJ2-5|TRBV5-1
CASSLVGSWTQYF
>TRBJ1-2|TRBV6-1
CASSGQGAGDYGYTF
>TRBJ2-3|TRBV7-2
CASRRGVHISTDTQYF
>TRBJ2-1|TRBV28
CASLTGDNEQFF
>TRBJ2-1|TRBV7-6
CASSLVLEGTYNEQFF
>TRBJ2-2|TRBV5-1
CASSLGAGTGGQNTGELFF
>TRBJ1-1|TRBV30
CAWRLTVKGVAFF
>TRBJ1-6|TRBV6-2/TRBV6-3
CANNRDRDQLEHNSPLHF
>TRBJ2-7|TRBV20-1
CSARDLRTGAWGHEQYF
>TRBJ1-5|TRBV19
CASSLQGYYQPQHF
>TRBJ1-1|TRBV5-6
CASSFGRFQEMNTEAFF
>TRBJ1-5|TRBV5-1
CASSPAVPRDRVGDSNQPQHF
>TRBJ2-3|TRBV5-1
CASSLVAGLTDTQYF
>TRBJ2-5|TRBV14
CASSFTRETQYF
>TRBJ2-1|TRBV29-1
CSASEGSSEYNEQFF
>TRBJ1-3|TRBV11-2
CASSLDAGTALPSGNTIYF
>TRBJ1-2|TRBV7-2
CASSFPLYGYTF
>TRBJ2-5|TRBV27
CASSLADGTETQYF
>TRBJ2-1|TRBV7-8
CASSSGTSGVHEQFF
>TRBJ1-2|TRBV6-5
CASSYGHQLGGYTF
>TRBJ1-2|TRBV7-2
CASSATGPYGYTF
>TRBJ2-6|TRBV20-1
CSAVPLNVLTF
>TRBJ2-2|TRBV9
CASSPRAAGNTGELFF
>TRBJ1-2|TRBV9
CASSVATRGNRATNYGYTF
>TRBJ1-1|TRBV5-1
CASSPALQVGSTEAFF